Listed below are T cell receptor beta chains from one sample, sequenced in a study of chemoradiotherapy in HPV16-positive cancers. Profiled with immunoSEQ multiplex PCR; TCRdb holds only in-frame clones, not every one. The data contain about 17,000 clones, around nine tenths of them singletons. Sequenced here: blood, sampled from a patient who underwent chemoradiotherapy. Receptors were obtained from a human donor with HPV-associated anogenital cancer. CDR3s include the opening cysteine and the closing phenylalanine or tryptophan. A D gene is named only where the DNA matches it firmly. Clone size is stated in some rows and not others, as once, few, many or a class when expanded.

clone size	V gene	J gene	D gene	CDR3 DNA	CDR3 protein
.	TRBV6-1	TRBJ1-1	.	TGTGCCAGCAGGCTTTCACAGTCGACTGAAGCTTTCTTT	CASRLSQSTEAFF
.	TRBV4-1	TRBJ2-2	TRBD2	TGCGCCAGCAAGCCCCTAGCGGGGGGTGTAACCACCGGGGAGCTGTTTTTT	CASKPLAGGVTTGELFF
.	TRBV29-1	TRBJ2-7	.	TGCAGCGTTCCAGACAGCGAGTCCTACGAGCAGTACTTC	CSVPDSESYEQYF
.	TRBV20-1	TRBJ1-1	.	TGCAGTGCTATCATTACGAATGAAGCTTTCTTT	CSAIITNEAFF
.	TRBV7-8	TRBJ2-2	.	TGTGCCAGCAGCTTAGTGGACACCGGGGAGCTGTTTTTT	CASSLVDTGELFF
.	TRBV7-2	TRBJ1-2	.	TGTGCCAGCAGCCGACCGGGACGGAATGGCTACACCTTC	CASSRPGRNGYTF
.	TRBV29-1	TRBJ1-2	TRBD1	TGCAGCGTTGGACAGGGTAGGGGTGCTAACTATGGCTACACCTTC	CSVGQGRGANYGYTF
.	TRBV15	TRBJ2-5	.	TGTGCCACCAGCATACATGCCGGGACCAAAGAGACCCAGTACTTC	CATSIHAGTKETQYF
.	TRBV6-5	TRBJ1-1	.	TGTGCCAGCAGTTACTCGTCCGGCCTGAACACTGAAGCTTTCTTT	CASSYSSGLNTEAFF
.	TRBV5-6	TRBJ1-5	.	TGTGCCAGCAGCTTGGGACAGACTAATAGCAATCAGCCCCAGCATTTT	CASSLGQTNSNQPQHF
.	TRBV5-5	TRBJ2-7	TRBD1	TGTGCCAGCAGCACGACCGGGACAGGGATCAACGAGCAGTACTTC	CASSTTGTGINEQYF
.	TRBV4-1	TRBJ2-2	.	TGCGCCAGCAGCCAAGTCAACCTATTAGTGGTCGGGGAGCTGTTTTTT	CASSQVNLLVVGELFF
once	TRBV11-2	TRBJ2-5	TRBD2	TGTGCCAGCAGCTCAACCTCCCTCCCAGGACTAGCGGAAGAGACCCAGTACTTC	CASSSTSLPGLAEETQYF
.	TRBV5-1	TRBJ2-7	.	TGCGCCAGCAGCCAAAGGACAGACTCCTACGAGCAGTACTTC	CASSQRTDSYEQYF
.	TRBV5-1	TRBJ1-1	TRBD1	TGCGCCAGCAGCGTGGGACAGGGGGCCACTGAAGCTTTCTTT	CASSVGQGATEAFF
.	TRBV2	TRBJ2-7	.	TGTGCCAGCAGTTATGGACACGAGCAGTACTTC	CASSYGHEQYF
.	TRBV7-9	TRBJ2-7	.	TGTGCCAGCAGCTTAGAAGTGTACGAGAACGAGCAGTACTTC	CASSLEVYENEQYF
.	TRBV30	TRBJ1-6	.	TGTGCCTGGAGATTTGGGATTGCAGAGAGCTCCTATAATTCACCCCTCCACTTT	CAWRFGIAESSYNSPLHF
.	TRBV27	TRBJ1-6	TRBD1	TGTGCCAGCAGATGGACAGGGGCGCCTTATAATTCACCCCTCCACTTT	CASRWTGAPYNSPLHF
once	TRBV11-2	TRBJ2-3	TRBD2	TGTGCCAGCAGCTTCCTAGCGGGGGGGACAGATACGCAGTATTTT	CASSFLAGGTDTQYF
.	TRBV28	TRBJ1-3	TRBD1	TGTGCCAGCAGTTTATCTGGGACAGGGGTCTCTGGAAACACCATATATTTT	CASSLSGTGVSGNTIYF
.	TRBV19	TRBJ2-7	.	TGTGCCAGTAGTATAATGGTTCAATCCTACGAGCAGTACTTC	CASSIMVQSYEQYF
.	TRBV4-2	TRBJ2-1	.	TGTGCCAGCAGCCAAGATAATCAACTAGCAGGGAATGAGCAGTTCTTC	CASSQDNQLAGNEQFF
.	TRBV6-6	TRBJ2-2	TRBD2	TGTGCCAGCAGTAGAACTAGCGGGAGGAACACCGGGGAGCTGTTTTTT	CASSRTSGRNTGELFF